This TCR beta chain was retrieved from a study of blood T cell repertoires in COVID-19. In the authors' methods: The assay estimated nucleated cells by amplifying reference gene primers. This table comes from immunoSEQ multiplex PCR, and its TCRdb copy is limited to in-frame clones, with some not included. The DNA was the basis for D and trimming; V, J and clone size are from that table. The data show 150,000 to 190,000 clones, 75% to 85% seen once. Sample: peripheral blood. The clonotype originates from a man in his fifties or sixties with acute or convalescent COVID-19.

The CDR3 sequence: CAIMAGQHSYEQYF. The CDR3 DNA reads as TGTGCCATCATGGCGGGACAGCACTCCTACGAGCAGTACTTC. V usage is TRBV10-3 and J usage is TRBJ2-7, with D possibly matching TRBD1 (7 bases). The ends were cut back, 7 bases at V and 0 bases at J, with 13 bases in the middle. This CDR3 comprises 14 residues. The V gene's germline CDR1 is ENHRY and CDR2 SYGVKD.